A selection of T cell receptor beta chains follows, all from one sample in a study of beta chain features in type 1 diabetes. The method was immunoSEQ multiplex PCR; TCRdb's version includes in-frame clones alone and lacks a portion of them. The sample comprises about 660,000 clones, roughly 13% of which are singletons, and approximately 0.042% rests with the top ten. Sequencing was carried out using naive CD4+ T cells from blood. The source of these receptors is a man between 18 and 29 years old with type 1 diabetes. CDR3s include the opening cysteine and the closing phenylalanine or tryptophan.

V gene,CDR3 length,CDR3 protein
TRBV11-2,12,CASSFSAGTQYF
TRBV4-3,16,CASSQVISSGANVLTF
TRBV14,13,CASSPQMNTEAFF
TRBV4-1,14,CASSQDGTVYGYTF
TRBV5-6,13,CASSSKRPETQYF
TRBV4-3,13,CASSHKRQETQYF
TRBV6-6,14,CASSPTGGNQPQHF
TRBV5-6,14,CASSLAAAHYGYTF
TRBV4-2,14,CASSQETGDTEAFF
TRBV25-1,13,CASSPNRGETQYF
TRBV2,11,CASSEGLPLHF
TRBV21-1,14,CASSKAGQTETQYF
TRBV28,13,CAHTTAANYGYTF
TRBV6-5,14,CASRRTSISYEQYF
TRBV28,16,CASGRQGALVGDEAFF
TRBV7-2,13,CASSAQGALGYTF
TRBV5-1,15,CASSLAQSSYNEQFF
TRBV6-6,15,CASRLRQGSNQPQHF
TRBV7-9,15,CASSLVPGLGDEQFF
TRBV7-9,14,CASSHPAGGYGYTF
TRBV10-3,14,CAISESPENYGYTF
TRBV18,15,CASSPPGLADNEQFF
TRBV29-1,12,CSVDQGAGGYTF
TRBV11-2,16,CASSLERGLAGETQYF